This T cell receptor (beta chain) came from a study of OX40 agonist ivuxolimab in advanced cancers. For the study at large: The study treated patients with ivuxolimab, an agonistic anti-OX40 (CD134) antibody. Aged roughly 20 to 79 with a mean of around 60 years, they were almost 85% male. Hepatocellular carcinoma, melanoma, renal cell or head and neck cancer affected the dose-escalation patients.

The method was immunoSEQ multiplex PCR; TCRdb's version includes in-frame clones alone and lacks a portion of them. The repertoire holds roughly 60,000 clones, with about 90% as singletons. The study's findings and limits: Dosing at 0.1 to 3.0 mg/kg was accompanied by clonal expansion of CD4+ and CD8+ blood T cells by week 6.

With regard to this clone: Its antigen is currently unknown.

CDR1 SGHVS and CDR2 FNYEAQ come from the germline V gene. The V end lost 3 bases, the J end lost 1 base, and 13 bases lay between the germline ends. CDR3 length equals 16 residues. This specimen was CD4+ or CD8+ T cells sorted from blood, taken in a trial of the OX40 agonist ivuxolimab. The TCR comes from an adult with an advanced solid tumor such as melanoma, head and neck, liver or kidney cancer. The chain recombines TRBV7-6 with TRBJ2-1; D perhaps matches TRBD2 (6 bases). The CDR3 region has the DNA TGTGCCAGCAGCTTCGTAGCGGAGGGATCCTACAATGAGCAGTTCTTC. Protein product: CASSFVAEGSYNEQFF.